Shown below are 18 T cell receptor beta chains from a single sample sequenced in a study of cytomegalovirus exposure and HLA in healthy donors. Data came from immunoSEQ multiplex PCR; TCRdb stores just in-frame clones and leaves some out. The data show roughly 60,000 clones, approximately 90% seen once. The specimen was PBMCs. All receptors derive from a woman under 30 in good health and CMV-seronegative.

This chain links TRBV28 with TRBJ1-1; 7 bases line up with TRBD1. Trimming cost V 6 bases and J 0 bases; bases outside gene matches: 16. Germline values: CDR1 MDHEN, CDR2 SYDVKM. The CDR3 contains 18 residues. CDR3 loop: CASSPTGTAVGMNTEAFF. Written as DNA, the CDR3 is TGTGCCAGCAGCCCAACAGGGACAGCTGTGGGGATGAACACTGAAGCTTTCTTT.

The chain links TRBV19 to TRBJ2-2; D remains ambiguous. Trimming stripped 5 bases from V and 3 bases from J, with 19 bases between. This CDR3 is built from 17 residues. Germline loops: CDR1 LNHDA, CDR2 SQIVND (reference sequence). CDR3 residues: CASSPRGGRSHTGELFF. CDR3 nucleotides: TGTGCCAGTAGTCCCCGTGGTGGCAGGTCTCACACCGGGGAGCTGTTTTTT.

CDR3 nucleotide sequence: TGCGCCAGCAGCCAAGATGGCGGGAGCTCCTACAATGAGCAGTTCTTC. This gives the protein CASSQDGGSSYNEQFF. This chain links TRBV4-1 with TRBJ2-1; TRBD2 aligns across 7 bases. V gave up 0 bases and J gave up 0 bases; unmatched junction bases: 2. The CDR3 is 16 amino acids. The germline V gene encodes CDR1 MGHRA and CDR2 YSYEKL.

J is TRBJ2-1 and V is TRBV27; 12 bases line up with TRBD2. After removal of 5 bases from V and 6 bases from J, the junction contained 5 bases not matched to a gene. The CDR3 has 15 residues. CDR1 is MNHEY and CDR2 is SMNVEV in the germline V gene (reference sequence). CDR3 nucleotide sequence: TGTGCCAGCAGTCTCGGACTAGCGGGGTCCAATGAGCAGTTCTTC. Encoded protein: CASSLGLAGSNEQFF.

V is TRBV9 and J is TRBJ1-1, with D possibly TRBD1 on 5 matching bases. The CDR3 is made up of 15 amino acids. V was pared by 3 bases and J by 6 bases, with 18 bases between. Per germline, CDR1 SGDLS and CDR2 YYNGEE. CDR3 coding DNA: TGTGCCAGCAGCGATCAACCGGGGGATACGGCTGAAGCTTTCTTT. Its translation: CASSDQPGDTAEAFF. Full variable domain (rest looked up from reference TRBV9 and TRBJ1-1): DSGVTQTPKHLITATGQRVTLRCSPRSGDLSVYWYQQSLDQGLQFLIQYYNGEERAKGNILERFSAQQFPDLHSELNLSSLELGDSALYFCASSDQPGDTAEAFFGQGTRLTVV.

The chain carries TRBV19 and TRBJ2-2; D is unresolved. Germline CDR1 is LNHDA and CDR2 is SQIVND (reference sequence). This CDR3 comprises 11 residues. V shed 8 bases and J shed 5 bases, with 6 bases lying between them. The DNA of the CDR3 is TGTGCCAGTTTCAGAACCGGGGAGCTGTTTTTT. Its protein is CASFRTGELFF.

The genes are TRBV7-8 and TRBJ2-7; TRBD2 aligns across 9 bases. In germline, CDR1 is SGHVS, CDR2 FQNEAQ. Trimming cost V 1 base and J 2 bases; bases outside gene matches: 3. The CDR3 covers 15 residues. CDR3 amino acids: CASSLVAGGPYEQYF. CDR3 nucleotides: TGTGCCAGCAGCTTAGTGGCGGGAGGGCCCTACGAGCAGTACTTC.

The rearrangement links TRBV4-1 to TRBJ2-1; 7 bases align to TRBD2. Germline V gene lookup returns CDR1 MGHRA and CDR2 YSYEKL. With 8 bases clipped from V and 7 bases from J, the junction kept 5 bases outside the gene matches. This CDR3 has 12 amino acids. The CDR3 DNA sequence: TGCGCCAGCGGACGGGGAGGGAATGAGCAGTTCTTC. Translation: CASGRGGNEQFF.

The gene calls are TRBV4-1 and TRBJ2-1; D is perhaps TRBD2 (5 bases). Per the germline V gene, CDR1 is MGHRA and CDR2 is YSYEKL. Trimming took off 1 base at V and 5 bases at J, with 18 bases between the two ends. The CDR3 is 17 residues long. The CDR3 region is CASSQGAGRSSDNEQFF. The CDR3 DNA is TGCGCCAGCAGCCAAGGGGCGGGCCGTAGCTCGGACAATGAGCAGTTCTTC.

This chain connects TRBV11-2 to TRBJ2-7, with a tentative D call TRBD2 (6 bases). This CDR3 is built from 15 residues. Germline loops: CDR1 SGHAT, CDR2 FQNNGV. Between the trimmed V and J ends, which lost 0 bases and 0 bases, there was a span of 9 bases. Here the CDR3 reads CASSLDAGSSYEQYF. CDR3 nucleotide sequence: TGTGCCAGCAGCTTAGATGCGGGGAGCTCCTACGAGCAGTACTTC.

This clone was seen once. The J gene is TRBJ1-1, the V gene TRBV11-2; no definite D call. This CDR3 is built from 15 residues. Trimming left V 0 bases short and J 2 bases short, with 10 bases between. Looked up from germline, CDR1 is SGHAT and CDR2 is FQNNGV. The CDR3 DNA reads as TGTGCCAGCAGCTTAGAGGCCGGGAGAAACACTGAAGCTTTCTTT. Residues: CASSLEAGRNTEAFF. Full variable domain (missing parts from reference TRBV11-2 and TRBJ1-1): EAGVAQSPRYKIIEKRQSVAFWCNPISGHATLYWYQQILGQGPKLLIQFQNNGVVDDSQLPKDRFSAERLKGVDSTLKIQPAKLEDSAVYLCASSLEAGRNTEAFFGQGTRLTVV.

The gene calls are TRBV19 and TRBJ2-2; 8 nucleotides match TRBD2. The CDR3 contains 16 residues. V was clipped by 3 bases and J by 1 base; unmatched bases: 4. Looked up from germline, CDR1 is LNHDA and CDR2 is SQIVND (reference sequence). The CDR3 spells CASSIGTSGNTGELFF. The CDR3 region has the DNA TGTGCCAGTAGTATCGGTACTAGCGGGAACACCGGGGAGCTGTTTTTT.

The CDR3 coding sequence is TGTGCCAGCAGCCTGCATTACAGGGAAAATGAGCAGTTCTTC. The encoded protein is CASSLHYRENEQFF. The J gene is TRBJ2-1, the V gene TRBV7-9, with D tentatively TRBD1 (6 bases). Per the germline V gene, CDR1 is SEHNR and CDR2 is FQNEAQ (reference sequence). The CDR3 has 14 amino acids. Trimming removed 5 bases at V and 7 bases at J, with 15 bases between.

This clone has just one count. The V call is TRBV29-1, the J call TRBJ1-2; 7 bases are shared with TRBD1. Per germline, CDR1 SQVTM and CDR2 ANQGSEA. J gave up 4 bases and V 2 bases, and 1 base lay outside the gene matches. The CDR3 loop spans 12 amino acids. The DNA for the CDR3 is TGCAGCGTTGAAAACAGGGGCTATGGCTACACCTTC. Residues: CSVENRGYGYTF.

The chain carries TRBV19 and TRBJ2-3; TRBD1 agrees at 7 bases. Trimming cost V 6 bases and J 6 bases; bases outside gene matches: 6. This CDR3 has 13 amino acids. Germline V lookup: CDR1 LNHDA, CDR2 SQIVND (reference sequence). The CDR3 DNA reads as TGTGCCAGTAGCGACAGGGATCGGGATACGCAGTATTTT. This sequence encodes CASSDRDRDTQYF.

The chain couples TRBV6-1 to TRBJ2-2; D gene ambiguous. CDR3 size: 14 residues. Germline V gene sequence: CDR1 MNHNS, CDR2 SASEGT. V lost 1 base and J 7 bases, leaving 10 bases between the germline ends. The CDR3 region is CASSEVNSGGELFF. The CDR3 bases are TGTGCCAGCAGTGAAGTCAACTCTGGCGGGGAGCTGTTTTTT.

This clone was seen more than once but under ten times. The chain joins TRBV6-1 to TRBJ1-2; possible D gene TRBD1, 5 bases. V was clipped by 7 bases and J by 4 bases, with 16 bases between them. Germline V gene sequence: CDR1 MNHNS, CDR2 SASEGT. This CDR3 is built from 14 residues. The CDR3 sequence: CASTEGVGSYGYTF. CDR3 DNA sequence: TGTGCCAGCACCGAAGGGGTGGGATCCTATGGCTACACCTTC.

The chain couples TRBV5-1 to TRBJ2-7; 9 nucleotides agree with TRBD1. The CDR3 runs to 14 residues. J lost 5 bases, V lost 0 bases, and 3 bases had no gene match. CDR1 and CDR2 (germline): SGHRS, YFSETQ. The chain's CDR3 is CASSLGTGDHEQYF. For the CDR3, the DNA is TGCGCCAGCAGCTTGGGGACAGGGGACCACGAGCAGTACTTC. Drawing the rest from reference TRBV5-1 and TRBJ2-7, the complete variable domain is KAGVTQTPRYLIKTRGQQVTLSCSPISGHRSVSWYQQTPGQGLQFLFEYFSETQRNKGNFPGRFSGRQFSNSRSEMNVSTLELGDSALYLCASSLGTGDHEQYFGPGTRLTVT.